These 11 T cell receptor beta chains originate from one sample sequenced in a study of shared clonotypes between healthy human individuals. Sequencing was performed with immunoSEQ multiplex PCR; in TCRdb, only in-frame clones are kept and a portion is missing. This sample has 550,000 to 800,000 clones, with roughly 70% found just once. Sequencing was carried out using memory CD4+ T cells sorted from blood. Subset here: CD45RA-negative fraction. These receptors all stem from a woman younger than 45 in good health.

The chain has TRBV5-1 and TRBJ1-1; D unresolved. V gave up 4 bases and J gave up 6 bases, with 10 bases separating them. The CDR3 runs to 12 residues. CDR1 and CDR2 (germline): SGHRS, YFSETQ. CDR3 bases: TGCGCCAGCAGCGCGGGGTGGGCTGAAGCTTTCTTT. Translated, it gives CASSAGWAEAFF.

CDR3 sequence: CAISVAGGHTDTQYF. CDR3 DNA: TGTGCCATCAGTGTGGCAGGGGGCCACACAGATACGCAGTATTTT. The chain uses TRBV10-3 and TRBJ2-3; 8 positions agree with TRBD1. CDR3 size: 15 residues. Germline lookup yields CDR1 ENHRY and CDR2 SYGVKD. The trim removed 4 bases at V and 2 bases at J, leaving 5 bases unmatched.

The CDR3 bases are TGTGCCAGCAGCTTCTGGATGTCGTTAGATACGCAGTATTTT. Translated, it gives CASSFWMSLDTQYF. This chain links TRBV5-6 with TRBJ2-3; D unresolved. Germline V gene lookup returns CDR1 SGHDT and CDR2 YYEEEE. V was pared by 2 bases and J by 5 bases, with 12 bases between. CDR3 size: 14 residues. Looking up the rest from reference TRBV5-6 and TRBJ2-3 gives the full variable domain: DAGVTQSPTHLIKTRGQQVTLRCSPKSGHDTVSWYQQALGQGPQFIFQYYEEEERQRGNFPDRFSGHQFPNYSSELNVNALLLGDSALYLCASSFWMSLDTQYFGPGTRLTVL.

The chain uses TRBV4-1 and TRBJ2-7; 15 positions match TRBD2. In germline, CDR1 is MGHRA, CDR2 YSYEKL. With V trimmed by 10 bases and J by 3 bases, 7 bases remained unmatched. This CDR3 has 15 amino acids. CDR3 DNA sequence: TGCGCCACCCGGAGGACTAGCGGGGGGGACTACGAGCAGTACTTC. Its translation is CATRRTSGGDYEQYF.

This sequence joins TRBV5-1 and TRBJ2-7; 8 bases are a match to TRBD2. With V trimmed by 2 bases and J by 3 bases, 4 bases remained unmatched. The germline CDR1 and CDR2 sequences are SGHRS and YFSETQ. The CDR3 has 14 amino acids. CDR3 region: CASSFSGNIYEQYF. The DNA of the CDR3 is TGCGCCAGCAGCTTTAGCGGGAATATCTACGAGCAGTACTTC.

The gene calls are TRBV30 and TRBJ2-5; D gene unclear. Trimming shortened V by 4 bases and J by 5 bases, and 14 bases separated the two germline ends. Germline V gives CDR1 GTSNPN, CDR2 SVGIG (reference sequence). The CDR3 is 13 amino acids. The CDR3 spells CAWTLGFEETQYF. For the CDR3, the DNA is TGTGCCTGGACCTTGGGGTTTGAGGAGACCCAGTACTTC.

CDR3 sequence (DNA): TGTGCCTGGAGTGGGGCGACCCGACGATACAATGAGCAGTTCTTC. It specifies CAWSGATRRYNEQFF. V gene TRBV30 combines with J gene TRBJ2-1, with D unclear. Germline V gives CDR1 GTSNPN, CDR2 SVGIG (reference sequence). The CDR3 spans 15 residues. The V end was cut by 1 base, the J end by 4 bases, with 14 bases between.

The CDR3 region is CATSRVATDYGYTF. In nucleotides, the CDR3 is TGTGCCACCAGCAGAGTTGCGACAGACTATGGCTACACCTTC. This chain uses TRBV15 with TRBJ1-2, with D possibly matching TRBD1 (5 bases). This CDR3 has 14 residues. The germline V and J ends were trimmed by 1 base and 3 bases, with 9 bases remaining between them. Germline V gene data show CDR1 as LNHNV and CDR2 as YYDKDF (reference sequence).

This sequence joins TRBV7-9 and TRBJ2-7, with 10 bases identical to TRBD2. The CDR3 spans 15 residues. V lost 1 base, J lost 4 bases, and 4 bases stayed unmatched. Per the germline V gene, CDR1 is SEHNR and CDR2 is FQNEAQ (reference sequence). The CDR3 region has the DNA TGTGCCAGCAGCTTAGTAGCGGGAGGACAGTACGAGCAGTACTTC. Protein: CASSLVAGGQYEQYF.

As DNA, the CDR3 is TGTGCCAGCAGTGCTTTGGCAGGGGATCAGCCCCAGCATTTT. This translates into CASSALAGDQPQHF. V and J are TRBV2 and TRBJ1-5, with a weak D call TRBD1 (6 bases). CDR3 size: 14 residues. The germline V gene encodes CDR1 SNHLY and CDR2 FYNNEI. V was shortened by 4 bases and J by 5 bases, with 12 bases between the two germline ends.

This rearrangement joins TRBV6-1 to TRBJ2-7; either TRBD1 or TRBD2 may fit D (5 bases each). The CDR3 covers 14 residues. Germline loops: CDR1 MNHNS, CDR2 SASEGT. V was trimmed by 4 bases and J by 2 bases, leaving 12 bases between them. CDR3 region: CASSVRGETYEQYF. CDR3 DNA: TGTGCCAGCAGTGTCCGGGGCGAAACCTACGAGCAGTACTTC.